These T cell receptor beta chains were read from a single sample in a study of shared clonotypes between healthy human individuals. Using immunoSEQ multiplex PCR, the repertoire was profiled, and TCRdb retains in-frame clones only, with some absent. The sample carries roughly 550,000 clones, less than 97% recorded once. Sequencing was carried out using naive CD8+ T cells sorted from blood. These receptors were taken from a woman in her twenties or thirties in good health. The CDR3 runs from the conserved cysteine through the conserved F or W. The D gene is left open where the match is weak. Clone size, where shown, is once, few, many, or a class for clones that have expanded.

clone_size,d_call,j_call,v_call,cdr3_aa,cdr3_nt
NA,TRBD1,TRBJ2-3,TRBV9,CASGGDRGPDTQYF,TGTGCCAGCGGAGGGGACAGGGGGCCAGATACGCAGTATTTT
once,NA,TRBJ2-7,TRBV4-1,CASSPGAGAYEQYF,TGCGCCAGCAGCCCGGGGGCGGGGGCGTACGAGCAGTACTTC
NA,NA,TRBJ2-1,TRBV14,CASSQGEGNEQFF,TGTGCCAGCAGCCAAGGAGAGGGTAATGAGCAGTTCTTC
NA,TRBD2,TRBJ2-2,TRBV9,CASSSPKKRENTGELFF,TGTGCCAGCAGCTCCCCTAAGAAGCGGGAGAACACCGGGGAGCTGTTTTTT
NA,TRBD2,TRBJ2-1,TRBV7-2,CASSSLRTSGILHEQFF,TGTGCCAGCAGCTCTCTTAGAACTAGCGGCATTCTCCATGAGCAGTTCTTC
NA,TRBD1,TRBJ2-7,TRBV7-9,CASSLGQGPAYEQYF,TGTGCCAGCAGCTTAGGACAGGGCCCTGCCTACGAGCAGTACTTC
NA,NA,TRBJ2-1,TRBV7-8,CASSLSPHEQFF,TGTGCCAGCAGCTTATCACCCCATGAGCAGTTCTTC
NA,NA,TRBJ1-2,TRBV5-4,CASGPRGSGYTF,TGTGCCAGCGGGCCAAGGGGGAGCGGCTACACCTTC
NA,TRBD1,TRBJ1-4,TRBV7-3,CASSSTGGDEKLFF,TGTGCCAGCAGCTCGACAGGGGGCGACGAAAAACTGTTTTTT
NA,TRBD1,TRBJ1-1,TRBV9,CASSSGTGNANTEAFF,TGTGCCAGCAGCTCCGGGACAGGAAATGCGAACACTGAAGCTTTCTTT
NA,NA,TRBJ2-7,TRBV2,CASSEAEDTFTYEQYF,TGTGCCAGCAGTGAAGCAGAAGACACATTTACCTACGAGCAGTACTTC
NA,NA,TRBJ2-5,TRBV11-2,CASSFDSETQYF,TGTGCCAGCAGCTTCGACTCTGAGACCCAGTACTTC
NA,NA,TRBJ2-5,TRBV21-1,CARLRRRQETQYF,TGTGCCAGGTTAAGGCGGAGACAAGAGACCCAGTACTTC
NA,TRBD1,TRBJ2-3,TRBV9,CASSVYRGNPTDTQYF,TGTGCCAGCAGCGTATACAGGGGGAATCCCACAGATACGCAGTATTTT
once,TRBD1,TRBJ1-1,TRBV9,CASSVEGQLNTEAFF,TGTGCCAGCAGCGTAGAGGGACAGTTAAACACTGAAGCTTTCTTT
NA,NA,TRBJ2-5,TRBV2,CASSVLIPGFNQETQYF,TGTGCCAGCAGTGTTCTTATCCCAGGGTTTAACCAAGAGACCCAGTACTTC
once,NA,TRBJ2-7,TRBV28,CASSPQSTDESYEQYF,TGTGCCAGCAGTCCCCAGTCGACAGATGAATCCTACGAGCAGTACTTC
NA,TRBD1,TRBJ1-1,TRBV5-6,CASSLTGAGTEAFF,TGTGCCAGCAGCCTGACAGGGGCGGGCACTGAAGCTTTCTTT
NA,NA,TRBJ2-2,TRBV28,CASSASVGTGELFF,TGTGCCAGCAGTGCATCGGTAGGGACCGGGGAGCTGTTTTTT
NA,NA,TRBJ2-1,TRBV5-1,CASSLVGVNEQFF,TGCGCCAGCAGCTTGGTGGGTGTCAATGAGCAGTTCTTC
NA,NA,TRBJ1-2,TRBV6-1,CASSDQGYDGYTF,TGTGCCAGCAGTGATCAGGGTTATGATGGCTACACCTTC
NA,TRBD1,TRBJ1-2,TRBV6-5,CASRSDRVEGYTF,TGTGCCAGCAGATCCGACAGGGTCGAGGGCTACACCTTC
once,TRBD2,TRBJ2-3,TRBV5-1,CASSLDVGLAASDTQYF,TGCGCCAGCAGCTTGGATGTCGGACTAGCGGCGTCAGATACGCAGTATTTT
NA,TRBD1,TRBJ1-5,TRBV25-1,CASSAGTGGYQPQHF,TGTGCCAGCAGTGCCGGGACAGGGGGCTACCAGCCCCAGCATTTT
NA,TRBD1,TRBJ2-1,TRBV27,CASSASPGTGVYNEQFF,TGTGCCAGCAGTGCCTCGCCCGGGACAGGGGTTTACAATGAGCAGTTCTTC
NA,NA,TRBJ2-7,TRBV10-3,CAISEPGSAYEQYF,TGTGCCATCAGTGAGCCCGGCAGCGCCTACGAGCAGTACTTC
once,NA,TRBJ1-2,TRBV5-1,CASSLEIGGTKKDYGYTF,TGCGCCAGCAGCTTGGAAATAGGGGGGACGAAGAAGGACTATGGCTACACCTTC
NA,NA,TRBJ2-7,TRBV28,CASRKGVRYEQYF,TGTGCCAGCAGAAAAGGGGTTCGCTACGAGCAGTACTTC
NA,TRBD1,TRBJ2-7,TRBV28,CASSLPTIYSTGDGYEQYF,TGTGCCAGCAGTCTACCCACCATTTACTCCACAGGGGACGGATACGAGCAGTACTTC
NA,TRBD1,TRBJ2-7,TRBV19,CASSTDRAYYEQYF,TGTGCCAGTAGTACGGACAGGGCGTACTACGAGCAGTACTTC
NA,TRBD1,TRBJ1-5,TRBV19,CASSISWTGGFDQPQHF,TGTGCCAGTAGTATTAGTTGGACAGGGGGATTTGATCAGCCCCAGCATTTT
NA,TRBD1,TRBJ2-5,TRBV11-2,CASTEWTGGGETQYF,TGTGCCAGCACCGAGTGGACAGGGGGGGGAGAGACCCAGTACTTC
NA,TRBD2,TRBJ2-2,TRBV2,CASSGARSGTNTGELFF,TGTGCCAGCAGTGGGGCACGTAGCGGGACGAACACCGGGGAGCTGTTTTTT
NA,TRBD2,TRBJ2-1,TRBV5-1,CASSLNGRAAKGNEQFF,TGCGCCAGCAGCTTGAACGGGAGGGCCGCCAAAGGGAATGAGCAGTTCTTC
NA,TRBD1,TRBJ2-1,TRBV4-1,CASSQDWGQGLNEQFF,TGCGCCAGCAGCCAAGATTGGGGACAGGGGCTCAATGAGCAGTTCTTC
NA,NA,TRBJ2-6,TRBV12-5,CASGKGPAGQSRANVLTF,TGTGCTAGTGGTAAAGGGCCTGCAGGACAAAGTCGGGCCAACGTCCTGACTTTC
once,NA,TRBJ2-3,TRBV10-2,CASSWLAGADTQYF,TGCGCCAGCAGTTGGCTCGCCGGGGCAGATACGCAGTATTTT
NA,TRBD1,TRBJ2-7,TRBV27,CASSLGTGGRYEQYF,TGTGCCAGCAGTTTAGGGACAGGGGGCCGTTACGAGCAGTACTTC
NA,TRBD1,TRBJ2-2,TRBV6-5,CASSYLQGANTGELFF,TGTGCCAGCAGTTACTTGCAGGGGGCGAACACCGGGGAGCTGTTTTTT
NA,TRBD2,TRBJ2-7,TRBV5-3,CARSRPSGVFSYF,TGTGCCAGAAGCCGACCTAGCGGGGTGTTTTCGTACTTC
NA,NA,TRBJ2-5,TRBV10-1,CASNDGGTQYF,TGCGCCAGCAATGACGGCGGGACCCAGTACTTC
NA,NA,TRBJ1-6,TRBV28,CASSPLSYNSPLHF,TGTGCCAGCAGCCCTCTAAGCTATAATTCACCCCTCCACTTT
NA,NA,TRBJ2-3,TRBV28,CASSLVFGDTQYF,TGTGCCAGCAGCCTCGTTTTTGGGGATACGCAGTATTTT
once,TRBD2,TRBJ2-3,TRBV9,CASSVSQGSGTSTDTQYF,TGTGCCAGCAGCGTAAGCCAGGGTAGCGGGACTAGCACAGATACGCAGTATTTT
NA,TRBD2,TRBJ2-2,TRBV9,CASSAGLAGTGELFF,TGTGCCAGCAGCGCAGGACTAGCGGGGACCGGGGAGCTGTTTTTT
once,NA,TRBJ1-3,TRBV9,CASSVGGEIIYSGNTIYF,TGTGCCAGCAGCGTAGGCGGGGAGATTATATACTCTGGAAACACCATATATTTT
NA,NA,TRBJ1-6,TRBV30,CAWSVSGDSPLHF,TGTGCCTGGAGTGTATCGGGGGATTCACCCCTCCACTTT
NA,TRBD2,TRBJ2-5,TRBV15,CATSRVAGSETQYF,TGTGCCACCAGCAGAGTAGCGGGAAGCGAGACCCAGTACTTC
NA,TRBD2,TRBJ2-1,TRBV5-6,CASSYQTSGGNNEQFF,TGTGCCAGCAGCTATCAGACTAGCGGGGGTAACAATGAGCAGTTCTTC
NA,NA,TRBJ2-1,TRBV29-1,CSPYNGYNEQFF,TGCAGCCCCTATAACGGATACAATGAGCAGTTCTTC
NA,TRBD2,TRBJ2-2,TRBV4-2,CASSQEEGAGGPGGELFF,TGTGCCAGCAGCCAAGAGGAGGGCGCGGGAGGGCCTGGCGGGGAGCTGTTTTTT
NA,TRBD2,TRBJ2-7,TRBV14,CASSRGLAGIYEQYF,TGTGCCAGCAGTCGGGGACTAGCGGGTATCTACGAGCAGTACTTC
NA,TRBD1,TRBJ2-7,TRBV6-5,CASSPQGQGDEQYF,TGTGCCAGCAGTCCCCAGGGACAGGGGGACGAGCAGTACTTC
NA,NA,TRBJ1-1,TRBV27,CASSLSTGTTEAFF,TGTGCCAGCAGTTTATCAACAGGGACCACTGAAGCTTTCTTT
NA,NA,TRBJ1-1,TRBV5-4,CASSRSMVTEAFF,TGTGCCAGCAGCCGTAGCATGGTCACTGAAGCTTTCTTT